The 13 T cell receptor beta chains presented below share a single source sample, sequenced in a study of cytomegalovirus exposure and HLA in healthy donors. PCR used 60 Vbeta primers and 13 Jbeta primers. Generated by immunoSEQ multiplex PCR, the TCRdb table keeps only in-frame clones and is missing some. The profile shows about 180,000 clones, 75% to 85% of them singletons. Input material: PBMCs. These receptors were taken from a woman aged 25 to 39 in good health and CMV-seronegative.

This clone has a handful of counts. The gene calls are TRBV4-3 and TRBJ2-2; unclear D gene. V dropped 3 bases and J dropped 4 bases, with 9 bases sitting between them. This CDR3 spans 14 amino acids. Per germline, CDR1 LGHNA and CDR2 YSLEER. CDR3 sequence (DNA): TGCGCCAGCAGCCACCCCTCCGGCACCGGGGAGCTGTTTTTT. Protein: CASSHPSGTGELFF.

This rearrangement joins TRBV30 to TRBJ2-5; D is perhaps TRBD2 (6 bases). The V gene's germline CDR1 is GTSNPN and CDR2 SVGIG (reference sequence). V gave up 0 bases and J gave up 1 base, with 9 bases separating them. The CDR3 sequence is 14 residues long. The CDR3 DNA reads as TGTGCCTGGAGTGTCGGGAGCGGCCAAGAGACCCAGTACTTC. Amino acids: CAWSVGSGQETQYF.

DNA of the CDR3: TGTGCCAGTTCGCCGGGGTCCTCCTACGAGCAGTACTTC. Encoded protein: CASSPGSSYEQYF. The chain carries TRBV19 and TRBJ2-7; tentatively, D is TRBD2 (5 bases). Germline assignment: CDR1 LNHDA and CDR2 SQIVND (reference sequence). This CDR3 has 13 amino acids. Trimming left V 8 bases short and J 0 bases short, with 11 bases between.

The J gene is TRBJ1-1, the V gene TRBV11-2; D ambiguous. Germline values: CDR1 SGHAT, CDR2 FQNNGV. This CDR3 has 14 amino acids. V dropped 5 bases and J dropped 7 bases, with 17 bases sitting between them. The CDR3 DNA sequence: TGTGCCAGCAGCCAATCCCTTGGCGCAGGTGAAGCTTTCTTT. Its protein is CASSQSLGAGEAFF.

J is TRBJ2-5 and V is TRBV6-6; 7 bases agree with TRBD1. CDR1 is MNHNY and CDR2 is SVGAGI in the germline V gene (reference sequence). The CDR3 totals 14 residues. Trimming at V came to 5 bases and at J to 2 bases, leaving 5 bases not matched to a gene. The CDR3 here is CASSRGTAQETQYF. In DNA, the CDR3 is TGTGCCAGCAGTCGAGGGACAGCACAAGAGACCCAGTACTTC.

This sequence joins TRBV7-2 and TRBJ1-1; D remains ambiguous. CDR1 SGHTA and CDR2 FQGNSA come from the germline V gene. Trimming removed 1 base from V and 6 bases from J, with 9 bases in between. The CDR3 runs 13 residues. The DNA for the CDR3 is TGTGCCAGCAGCTTAGTAGGCGGGTCTGAAGCTTTCTTT. Encoded protein: CASSLVGGSEAFF.

The chain carries TRBV18 and TRBJ1-5, with D possibly TRBD1 on 5 matching bases. The CDR3 spans 14 residues. CDR1 is KGHSH, CDR2 LQKENI, per germline. The V end was cut by 4 bases, the J end by 2 bases, with 9 bases between. CDR3 region: CASSLDSGNQPQHF. CDR3 in DNA: TGTGCCAGCTCACTAGACAGTGGCAATCAGCCCCAGCATTTT. Supplemented by reference TRBV18 and TRBJ1-5, the full variable domain reads NAGVMQNPRHLVRRRGQEARLRCSPMKGHSHVYWYRQLPEEGLKFMVYLQKENIIDESGMPKERFSAEFPKEGPSILRIQQVVRGDSAAYFCASSLDSGNQPQHFGDGTRLSIL.

The V gene is TRBV10-3, the J gene TRBJ2-7; 7 bases map to TRBD2. Trimming at V came to 1 base and at J to 0 bases, leaving 6 bases not matched to a gene. In germline, CDR1 is ENHRY, CDR2 SYGVKD. The CDR3 is made up of 16 amino acids. The DNA of the CDR3 is TGTGCCATCAGTGAGTTCGGGCTAGCGGACTCCTACGAGCAGTACTTC. Its translation: CAISEFGLADSYEQYF.

The rearrangement uses TRBV28 and TRBJ2-3; 9 positions agree with TRBD1. J gave up 4 bases and V 5 bases, and 10 bases lay outside the gene matches. Germline V gives CDR1 MDHEN, CDR2 SYDVKM. The CDR3 loop spans 16 amino acids. CDR3: CASSEIGTGKADTQYF. Here the CDR3 DNA reads TGTGCCAGCAGTGAAATAGGGACAGGGAAGGCAGATACGCAGTATTTT.

This clone was observed a few times. The V gene is TRBV21-1, the J gene TRBJ2-7; no check of the table's D call, TRBD1, against the DNA was made. TRBV21-1 is an annotated pseudogene. The CDR3 consists of 14 residues. CDR3: CASSLGQGVIEQYF. The CDR3, as DNA: TGTGCCAGCAGCTTGGGACAGGGGGTGATCGAGCAGTACTTC.

This clone was recorded once. This rearrangement joins TRBV6-5 to TRBJ2-4, with 7 bases matching TRBD1. In germline, CDR1 is MNHEY, CDR2 SVGAGI. With V trimmed by 2 bases and J by 4 bases, 5 bases remained unmatched. The CDR3 totals 15 residues. The CDR3 DNA is TGTGCCAGCAGTTACAGTGGGACAGATAAAAACATTCAGTACTTC. Protein: CASSYSGTDKNIQYF.

The CDR3 bases are TGTGCCAGCAGGAGACAGGGGGCGTCGGGCGAGCAGTACTTC. It yields the protein CASRRQGASGEQYF. V usage is TRBV6-6 and J usage is TRBJ2-7; 10 nucleotides agree with TRBD1. Germline CDR1 reads MNHNY; CDR2 reads SVGAGI (reference sequence). CDR3 size: 14 residues. V lost 6 bases to trimming and J lost 6 bases; unmatched junction nucleotides: 8.

The V gene is TRBV5-4, the J gene TRBJ2-5, with TRBD2 identical over 9 bases. Trimming took 3 bases from V and 5 from J; bases not matched to a gene: 5. The CDR3 covers 14 residues. Germline CDR1 is SGHNT and CDR2 is YYREEE (reference sequence). For the CDR3, the DNA is TGTGCCAGCAGCTCTGGACTAGCGACGGAGACCCAGTACTTC. Translated, it gives CASSSGLATETQYF.